This T cell receptor beta chain was recovered during a study of graft-versus-host responses after intestinal transplantation. As for the study in general: Multivisceral, liver-intestinal, or isolated intestinal transplants were received by the recipients. Anti-thymocyte globulin induction, then tacrolimus and steroids for 3 to 4 years, went to all recipients. General observations from the study: Elevated graft-versus-host to host-versus-graft clonal ratios in allografts were recorded for patients with graft-donor T cell macrochimerism. Early post-transplant HvG declines showed an association with peak circulating GvH clone levels.

On this clone itself: The antigen is undetermined.

The CDR3 contains 14 residues. V was shortened by 2 bases and J by 5 bases, with 12 bases between the two germline ends. CDR1 and CDR2 from the germline V gene are MDHEN and SYDVKM. The method was immunoSEQ multiplex PCR; TCRdb's version includes in-frame clones alone and lacks a portion of them. The repertoire consists of 60,000 to 65,000 clones, with 89% occurring once and the leading ten covering under 2%. Intraepithelial plus lamina propria lymphocytes were released by processing graft tissue. The rearrangement links TRBV28 to TRBJ2-5, with a tentative D call TRBD2 (6 bases). The source was ileum tissue, collected roughly 390 days after transplant. This TCR derives from a human patient who received an intestinal transplant, so some T cells may come from the graft donor. The CDR3 sequence: CASSLRDFRETQYF. The CDR3 DNA follows: TGTGCCAGCAGTTTAAGGGACTTTCGGGAGACCCAGTACTTC.